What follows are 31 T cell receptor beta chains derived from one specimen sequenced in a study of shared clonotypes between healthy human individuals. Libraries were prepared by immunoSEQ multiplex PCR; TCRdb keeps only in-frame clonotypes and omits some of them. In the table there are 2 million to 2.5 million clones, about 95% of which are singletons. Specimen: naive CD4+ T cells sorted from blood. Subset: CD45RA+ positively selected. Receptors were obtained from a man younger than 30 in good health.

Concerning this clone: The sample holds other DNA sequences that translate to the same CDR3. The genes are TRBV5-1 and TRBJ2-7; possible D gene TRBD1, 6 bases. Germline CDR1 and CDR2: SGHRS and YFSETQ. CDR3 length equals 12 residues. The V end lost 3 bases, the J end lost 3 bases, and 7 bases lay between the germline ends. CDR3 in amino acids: CASSSQGYEQYF. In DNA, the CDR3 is TGCGCCAGCAGCTCACAGGGCTACGAGCAGTACTTC.

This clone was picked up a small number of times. CDR3 sequence: CASSVSGRGETQYF. In DNA, the CDR3 is TGCGCCAGCAGTGTGAGCGGGAGGGGAGAGACCCAGTACTTC. This chain connects TRBV10-1 to TRBJ2-5, with 10 bases matching TRBD2. The CDR3 has 14 amino acids. Germline CDR1 is WNHNN and CDR2 is SYGVQD (reference sequence). V trimming: 4 bases; J trimming: 4 bases; junction bases outside the gene matches: 3.

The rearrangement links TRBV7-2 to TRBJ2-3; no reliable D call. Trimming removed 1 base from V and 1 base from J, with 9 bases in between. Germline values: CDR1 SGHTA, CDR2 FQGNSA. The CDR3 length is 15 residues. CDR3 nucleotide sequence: TGTGCCAGCAGCTTAGTGGTGATAGGCACAGATACGCAGTATTTT. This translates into CASSLVVIGTDTQYF.

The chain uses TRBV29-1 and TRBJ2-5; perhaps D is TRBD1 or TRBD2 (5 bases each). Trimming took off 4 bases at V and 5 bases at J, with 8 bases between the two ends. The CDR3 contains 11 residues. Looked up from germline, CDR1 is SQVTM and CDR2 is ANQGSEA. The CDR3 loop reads CSVGREETQYF. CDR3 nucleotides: TGCAGCGTTGGCAGGGAGGAGACCCAGTACTTC.

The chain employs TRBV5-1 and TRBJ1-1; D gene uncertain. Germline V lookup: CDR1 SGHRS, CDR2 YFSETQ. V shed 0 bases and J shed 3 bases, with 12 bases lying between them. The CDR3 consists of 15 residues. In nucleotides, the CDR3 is TGCGCCAGCAGCTTGGAAGTGGGCTGGGACACTGAAGCTTTCTTT. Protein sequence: CASSLEVGWDTEAFF.

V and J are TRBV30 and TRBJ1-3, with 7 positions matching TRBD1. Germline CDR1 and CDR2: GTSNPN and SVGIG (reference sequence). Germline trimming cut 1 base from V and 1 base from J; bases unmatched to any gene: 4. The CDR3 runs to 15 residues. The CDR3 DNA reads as TGTGCCTGGAGTGCTCAGGGGGGATCTGGAAACACCATATATTTT. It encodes CAWSAQGGSGNTIYF. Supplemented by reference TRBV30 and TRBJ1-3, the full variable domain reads SQTIHQWPATLVQPVGSPLSLECTVEGTSNPNLYWYRQAAGRGLQLLFYSVGIGQISSEVPQNLSASRPQDRQFILSSKKLLLSDSGFYLCAWSAQGGSGNTIYFGEGSWLTVV.

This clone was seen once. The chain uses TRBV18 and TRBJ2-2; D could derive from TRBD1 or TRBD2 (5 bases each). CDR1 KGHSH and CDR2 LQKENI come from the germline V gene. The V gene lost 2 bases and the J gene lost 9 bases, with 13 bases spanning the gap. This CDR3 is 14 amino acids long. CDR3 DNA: TGTGCCAGCTCACCAAGACTCGGGGACCGGGAGCTGTTTTTT. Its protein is CASSPRLGDRELFF.

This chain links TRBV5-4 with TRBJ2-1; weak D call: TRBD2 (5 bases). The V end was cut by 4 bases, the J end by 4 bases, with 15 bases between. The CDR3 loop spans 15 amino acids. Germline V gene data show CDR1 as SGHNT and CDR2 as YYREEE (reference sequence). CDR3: CASSVDSLVYNEQFF. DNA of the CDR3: TGTGCCAGCAGCGTGGACTCCCTAGTATACAATGAGCAGTTCTTC.

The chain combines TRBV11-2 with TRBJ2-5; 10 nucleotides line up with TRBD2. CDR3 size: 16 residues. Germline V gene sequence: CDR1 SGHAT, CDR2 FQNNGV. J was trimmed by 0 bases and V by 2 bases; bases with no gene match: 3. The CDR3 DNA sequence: TGTGCCAGCAGCTTACGAGCGGGAGGGTACCAAGAGACCCAGTACTTC. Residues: CASSLRAGGYQETQYF.

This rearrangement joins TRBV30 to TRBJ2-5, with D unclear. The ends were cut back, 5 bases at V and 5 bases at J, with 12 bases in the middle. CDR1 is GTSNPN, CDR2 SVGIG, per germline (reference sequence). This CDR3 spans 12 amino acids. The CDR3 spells CAWSNSGETQYF. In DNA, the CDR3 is TGTGCCTGGTCAAACAGTGGGGAGACCCAGTACTTC. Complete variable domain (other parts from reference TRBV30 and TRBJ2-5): SQTIHQWPATLVQPVGSPLSLECTVEGTSNPNLYWYRQAAGRGLQLLFYSVGIGQISSEVPQNLSASRPQDRQFILSSKKLLLSDSGFYLCAWSNSGETQYFGPGTRLLVL.

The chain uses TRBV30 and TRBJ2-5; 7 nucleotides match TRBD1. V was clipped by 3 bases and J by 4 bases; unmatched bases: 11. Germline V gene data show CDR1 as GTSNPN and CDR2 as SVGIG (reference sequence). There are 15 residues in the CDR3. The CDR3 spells CAWSSAQGQIETQYF. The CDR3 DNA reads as TGTGCCTGGAGCTCAGCACAGGGGCAAATAGAGACCCAGTACTTC.

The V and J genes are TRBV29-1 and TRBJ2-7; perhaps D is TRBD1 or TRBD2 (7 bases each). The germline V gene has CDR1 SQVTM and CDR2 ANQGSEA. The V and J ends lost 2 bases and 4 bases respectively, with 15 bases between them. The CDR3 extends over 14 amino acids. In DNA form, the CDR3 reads TGCAGCGTTGAAAAGCCAGGGGGACTATACGAGCAGTACTTC. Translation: CSVEKPGGLYEQYF.

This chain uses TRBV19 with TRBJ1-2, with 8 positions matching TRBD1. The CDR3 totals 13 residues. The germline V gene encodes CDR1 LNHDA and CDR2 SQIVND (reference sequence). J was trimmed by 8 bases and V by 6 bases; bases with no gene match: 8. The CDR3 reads CASSTQGAAGYTF. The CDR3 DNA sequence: TGTGCCAGTAGCACCCAGGGGGCGGCCGGCTACACCTTC. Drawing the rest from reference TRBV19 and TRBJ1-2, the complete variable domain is DGGITQSPKYLFRKEGQNVTLSCEQNLNHDAMYWYRQDPGQGLRLIYYSQIVNDFQKGDIAEGYSVSREKKESFPLTVTSAQKNPTAFYLCASSTQGAAGYTFGSGTRLTVV.

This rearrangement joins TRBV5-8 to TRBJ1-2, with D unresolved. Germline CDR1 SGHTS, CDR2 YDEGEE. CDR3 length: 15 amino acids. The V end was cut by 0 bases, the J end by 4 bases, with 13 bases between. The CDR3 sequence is CASSLDGVRGYGYTF. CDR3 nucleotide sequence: TGTGCCAGCAGCTTGGACGGGGTGCGGGGCTATGGCTACACCTTC.

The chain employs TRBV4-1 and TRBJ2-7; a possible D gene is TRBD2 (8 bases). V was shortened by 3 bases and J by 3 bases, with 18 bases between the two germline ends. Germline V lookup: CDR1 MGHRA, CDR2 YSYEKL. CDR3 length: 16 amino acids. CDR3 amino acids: CASSHPTGTRVYEQYF. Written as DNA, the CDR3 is TGCGCCAGCAGCCATCCGACAGGGACTAGGGTCTACGAGCAGTACTTC.

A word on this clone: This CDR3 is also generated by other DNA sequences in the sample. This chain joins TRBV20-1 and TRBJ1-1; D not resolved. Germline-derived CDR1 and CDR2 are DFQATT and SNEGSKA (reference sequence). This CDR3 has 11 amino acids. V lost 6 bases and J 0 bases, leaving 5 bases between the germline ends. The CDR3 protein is CSAPVNTEAFF. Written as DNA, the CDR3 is TGCAGTGCCCCGGTGAACACTGAAGCTTTCTTT.

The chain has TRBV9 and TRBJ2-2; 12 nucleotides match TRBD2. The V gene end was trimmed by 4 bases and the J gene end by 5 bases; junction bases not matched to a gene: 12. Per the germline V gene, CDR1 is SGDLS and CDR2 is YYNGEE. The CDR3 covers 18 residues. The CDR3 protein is CASSPRLAGDLWTGELFF. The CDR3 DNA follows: TGTGCCAGCAGCCCAAGACTAGCGGGAGATCTGTGGACCGGGGAGCTGTTTTTT.

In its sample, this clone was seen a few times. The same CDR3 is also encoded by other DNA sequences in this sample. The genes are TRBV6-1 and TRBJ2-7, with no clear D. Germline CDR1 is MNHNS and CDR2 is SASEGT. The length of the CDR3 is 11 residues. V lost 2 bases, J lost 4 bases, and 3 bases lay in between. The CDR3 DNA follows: TGTGCCAGCAGTGAAAGTTACGAGCAGTACTTC. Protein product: CASSESYEQYF.

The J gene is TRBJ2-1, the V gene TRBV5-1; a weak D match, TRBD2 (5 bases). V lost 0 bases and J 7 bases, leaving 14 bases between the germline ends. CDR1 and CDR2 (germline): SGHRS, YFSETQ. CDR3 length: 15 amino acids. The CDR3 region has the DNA TGCGCCAGCAGCTTGGCGGAGGTCCGGCGGAATGAGCAGTTCTTC. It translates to CASSLAEVRRNEQFF.

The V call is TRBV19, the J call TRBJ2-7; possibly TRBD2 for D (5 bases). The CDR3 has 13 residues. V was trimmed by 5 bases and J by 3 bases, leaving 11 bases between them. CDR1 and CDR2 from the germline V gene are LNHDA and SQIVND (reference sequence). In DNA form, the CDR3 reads TGTGCCAGTAGTCTCGGGATTTTCTACGAGCAGTACTTC. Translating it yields CASSLGIFYEQYF.

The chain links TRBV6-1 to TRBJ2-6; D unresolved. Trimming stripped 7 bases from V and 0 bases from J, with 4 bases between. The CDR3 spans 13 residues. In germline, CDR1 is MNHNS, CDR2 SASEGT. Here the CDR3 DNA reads TGTGCCAGCAAAACCTCTGGGGCCAACGTCCTGACTTTC. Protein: CASKTSGANVLTF.

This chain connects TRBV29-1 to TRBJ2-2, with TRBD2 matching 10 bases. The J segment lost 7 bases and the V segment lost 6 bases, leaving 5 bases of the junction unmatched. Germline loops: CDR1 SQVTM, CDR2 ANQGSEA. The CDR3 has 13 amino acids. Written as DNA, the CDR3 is TGCAGCGTAGTAGCGGGAGGCCGCGGGGAGCTGTTTTTT. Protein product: CSVVAGGRGELFF.

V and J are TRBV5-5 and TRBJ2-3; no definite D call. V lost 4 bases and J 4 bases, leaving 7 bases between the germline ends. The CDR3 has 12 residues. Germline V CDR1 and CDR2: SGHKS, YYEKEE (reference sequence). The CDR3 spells CASSGLPDTQYF. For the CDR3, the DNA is TGTGCCAGCAGCGGATTACCAGATACGCAGTATTTT.

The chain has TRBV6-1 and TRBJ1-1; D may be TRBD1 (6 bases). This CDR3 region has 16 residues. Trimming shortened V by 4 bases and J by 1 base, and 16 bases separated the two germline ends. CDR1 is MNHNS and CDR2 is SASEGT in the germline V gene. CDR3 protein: CASSVRQGSANTEAFF. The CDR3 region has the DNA TGTGCCAGCAGTGTACGCCAGGGGTCAGCGAACACTGAAGCTTTCTTT.

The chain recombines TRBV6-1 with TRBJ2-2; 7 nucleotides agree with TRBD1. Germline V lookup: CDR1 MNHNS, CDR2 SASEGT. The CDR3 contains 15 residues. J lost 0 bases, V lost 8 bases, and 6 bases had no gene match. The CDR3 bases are TGTGCCAGCGGATCGGACAGGCCGAACACCGGGGAGCTGTTTTTT. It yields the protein CASGSDRPNTGELFF.

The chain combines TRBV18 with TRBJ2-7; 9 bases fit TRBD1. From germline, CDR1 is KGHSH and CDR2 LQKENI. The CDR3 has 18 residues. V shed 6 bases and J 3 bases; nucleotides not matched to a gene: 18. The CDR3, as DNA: TGTGCCAGCTCTCTATACCTTGGGGGACAGGGCACATTCTACGAGCAGTACTTC. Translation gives CASSLYLGGQGTFYEQYF. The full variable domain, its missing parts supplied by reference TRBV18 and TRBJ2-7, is NAGVMQNPRHLVRRRGQEARLRCSPMKGHSHVYWYRQLPEEGLKFMVYLQKENIIDESGMPKERFSAEFPKEGPSILRIQQVVRGDSAAYFCASSLYLGGQGTFYEQYFGPGTRLTVT.

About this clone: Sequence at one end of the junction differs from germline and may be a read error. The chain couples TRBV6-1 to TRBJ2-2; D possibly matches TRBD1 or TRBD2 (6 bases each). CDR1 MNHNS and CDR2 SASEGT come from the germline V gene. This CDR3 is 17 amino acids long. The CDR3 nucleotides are TGTGCCAGCAGAGAAGCATCCGGGGGCAGGAACACCGGGGAGCTGTTTTTT. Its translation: CASREASGGRNTGELFF.

CDR3 amino acids: CASSQDGGTTPTGYTF. CDR3 nucleotides: TGTGCCAGCAGCCAAGACGGCGGGACAACCCCAACTGGCTACACCTTC. The chain joins TRBV5-4 to TRBJ1-2, with D maybe TRBD1 (6 bases). Trimming stripped 4 bases from V and 7 bases from J, with 23 bases between. The V gene's germline CDR1 is SGHNT and CDR2 YYREEE (reference sequence). The CDR3 length is 16 residues.

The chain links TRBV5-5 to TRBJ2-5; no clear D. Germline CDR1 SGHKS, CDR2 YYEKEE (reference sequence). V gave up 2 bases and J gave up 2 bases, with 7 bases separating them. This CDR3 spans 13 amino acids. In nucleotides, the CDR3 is TGTGCCAGCAGCTTACAGCAACAAGAGACCCAGTACTTC. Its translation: CASSLQQQETQYF.

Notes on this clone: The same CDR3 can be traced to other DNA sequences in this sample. The CDR3 region is CASSGTSGGWETQYF. The CDR3 bases are TGTGCCAGCAGCGGGACTAGCGGGGGGTGGGAGACCCAGTACTTC. The V gene is TRBV9, the J gene TRBJ2-5; 14 nucleotides align to TRBD2. Germline CDR1 and CDR2: SGDLS and YYNGEE. V was pared by 3 bases and J by 5 bases, with 3 bases of the junction left unmatched. The CDR3 covers 15 residues.

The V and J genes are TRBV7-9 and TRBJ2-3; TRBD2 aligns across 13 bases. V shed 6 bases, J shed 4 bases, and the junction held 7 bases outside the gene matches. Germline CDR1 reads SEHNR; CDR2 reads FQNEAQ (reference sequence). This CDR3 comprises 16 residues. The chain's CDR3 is CASSNGLAGVADTQYF. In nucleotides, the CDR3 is TGTGCCAGCAGTAACGGACTAGCGGGAGTGGCAGATACGCAGTATTTT.